This TCR beta chain was sequenced for a study of T cell repertoires in cytomegalovirus infection. TCRdb re-called the reads with MiXCR, one entry per CDR3 protein. Of approximately 140,000 distinct CDR3 sequences in the sample, approximately 8.8% were seen once. Germline loops: CDR1 MNHEY, CDR2 SVGEGT. The CDR3 has 17 residues. In its sample, this clonotype was seen a few times. The junction and the germline gene differ at one end; a read error may be behind it. The sample comprised PBMCs. This receptor was identified in a human donor in good health (CMV status not recorded). Some clones in this sample may be carry-over from other donors' samples. This chain connects TRBV6-2 or TRBV6-3 to TRBJ1-2; a possible D gene is TRBD1 (5 bases). CDR3 sequence (DNA): TGTGCCTGCAGTCTGGGACCAGGACTGGGGAGGTCATCTGGCTACACCTTC. As protein: CACSLGPGLGRSSGYTF.